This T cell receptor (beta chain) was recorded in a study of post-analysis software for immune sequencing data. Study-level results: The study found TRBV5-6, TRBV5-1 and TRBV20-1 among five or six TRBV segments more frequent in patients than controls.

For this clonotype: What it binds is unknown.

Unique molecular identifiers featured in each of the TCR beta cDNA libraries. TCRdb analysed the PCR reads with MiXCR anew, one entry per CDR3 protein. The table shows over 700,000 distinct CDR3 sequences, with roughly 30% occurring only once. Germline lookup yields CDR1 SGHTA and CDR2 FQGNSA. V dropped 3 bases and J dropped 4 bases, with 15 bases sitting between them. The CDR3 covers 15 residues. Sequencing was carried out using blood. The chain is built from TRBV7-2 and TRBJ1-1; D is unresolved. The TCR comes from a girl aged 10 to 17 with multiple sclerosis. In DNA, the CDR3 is TGTGCCAGCAGCTTCCTCGGGTGGGGAGCCACTGAAGCTTTCTTT. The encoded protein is CASSFLGWGATEAFF.